This TCR beta chain emerged from a study of response to subunit inactivated influenza vaccine. Looked up from germline, CDR1 is SGHAT and CDR2 is FQDESV (reference sequence). CDR3 length: 19 residues. Regarding this clonotype: The germline gene is not matched at one end of the junction; a read error may be the cause.

TCRdb processed the RT-PCR reads anew with MiXCR; each CDR3 protein has one entry. Of hundreds of thousands of distinct CDR3 sequences listed, about 25% are singletons. Sequences were derived from CD4+ T cells sorted from PBMCs, sampled 5 days after vaccination. The J gene is TRBJ2-3, the V gene TRBV11-1; TRBD2 matches at 9 bases. This TCR derives from a man aged 45-65 years who received an inactivated influenza vaccine. The DNA for the CDR3 is TGTGTCAGCAGCCCCCGTGGGCTAGCGGGAACCTTAAGGACAGATACGCAGTATTTT. As protein: CVSSPRGLAGTLRTDTQYF.